Below are 26 T cell receptor beta chains sequenced from a single sample in a study of cytomegalovirus exposure and HLA in healthy donors. PCR was performed using 60 Vbeta and 13 Jbeta primers. The protocol was immunoSEQ multiplex PCR, while the TCRdb copy is restricted to in-frame clones and leaves out a portion. This table has fewer than 80,000 clones, 60% to 80% appearing once. Sequencing used PBMCs. The receptors stem from a middle-aged woman in good health and CMV-seropositive.

This chain connects TRBV5-6 to TRBJ1-2, with D tentatively TRBD1 (5 bases). V lost 1 base, J lost 6 bases, and 19 bases lay in between. The germline V gene has CDR1 SGHDT and CDR2 YYEEEE. The CDR3 has 16 amino acids. CDR3 DNA sequence: TGTGCCAGCAGCTTGTTGACGCGGGACGCCCCGGATGGCTACACCTTC. Amino acids: CASSLLTRDAPDGYTF. Full variable domain (rest looked up from reference TRBV5-6 and TRBJ1-2): DAGVTQSPTHLIKTRGQQVTLRCSPKSGHDTVSWYQQALGQGPQFIFQYYEEEERQRGNFPDRFSGHQFPNYSSELNVNALLLGDSALYLCASSLLTRDAPDGYTFGSGTRLTVV.

This clone was found a few times. CDR3 protein: CASSVGGAGVSPLHF. In DNA form, the CDR3 reads TGTGCCAGCAGCGTAGGGGGGGCGGGAGTCTCACCCCTCCACTTT. The J gene is TRBJ1-6, the V gene TRBV9, with D maybe TRBD1 (6 bases). Between the trimmed V and J ends, which lost 0 bases and 10 bases, there was a span of 14 bases. Germline loops: CDR1 SGDLS, CDR2 YYNGEE. CDR3 length equals 15 residues.

The V gene is TRBV6-5, the J gene TRBJ1-4; D possibly corresponds to TRBD1 (5 bases). V was clipped by 6 bases and J by 2 bases, with 10 bases between them. The CDR3 is 14 residues long. Germline V gene sequence: CDR1 MNHEY, CDR2 SVGAGI. Here the CDR3 reads CASREGATNEKLFF. The DNA for the CDR3 is TGTGCCAGCAGGGAAGGGGCGACTAATGAAAAACTGTTTTTT.

V gene TRBV9 combines with J gene TRBJ2-1, with TRBD2 as a possible D gene (7 bases). Germline-derived CDR1 and CDR2 are SGDLS and YYNGEE. The CDR3 spans 15 residues. The ends were cut back, 2 bases at V and 7 bases at J, with 16 bases in the middle. CDR3 region: CASSVWGGAGNEQFF. CDR3 coding DNA: TGTGCCAGCAGCGTTTGGGGGGGGGCGGGAAATGAGCAGTTCTTC.

This chain connects TRBV10-3 to TRBJ2-4; 8 nucleotides align to TRBD1. V shed 5 bases and J 7 bases; nucleotides not matched to a gene: 4. There are 13 residues in the CDR3. In germline, CDR1 is ENHRY, CDR2 SYGVKD. The CDR3, as DNA: TGTGCCATCAGTCGACAGGGGCAGAACATTCAGTACTTC. Its translation: CAISRQGQNIQYF.

The chain couples TRBV6-5 to TRBJ2-3; unclear D gene. Looked up from germline, CDR1 is MNHEY and CDR2 is SVGAGI. V was clipped by 6 bases and J by 1 base, with 14 bases between them. This CDR3 is built from 15 residues. The CDR3 here is CASSTRPPGTDTQYF. CDR3 bases: TGTGCCAGCAGCACCCGCCCCCCGGGCACAGATACGCAGTATTTT.

The chain links TRBV5-8 to TRBJ1-1, with D possibly matching TRBD1 (5 bases). Per germline, CDR1 SGHTS and CDR2 YDEGEE. The V end was cut by 6 bases, the J end by 3 bases, with 24 bases between. The CDR3 extends over 17 amino acids. Here the CDR3 DNA reads TGTGCCAGCACCTGGCGGGGGACGATTATCAGGGACACTGAAGCTTTCTTT. It specifies CASTWRGTIIRDTEAFF.

V is TRBV29-1 and J is TRBJ2-1; 10 bases line up with TRBD1. This CDR3 has 16 residues. J lost 7 bases, V lost 7 bases, and 16 bases had no gene match. From germline, CDR1 is SQVTM and CDR2 ANQGSEA. The CDR3 bases are TGCAGCGCCAACCTGGTCGGGACAGGGGTAGGGAATGAGCAGTTCTTC. Its protein is CSANLVGTGVGNEQFF.

The chain joins TRBV27 to TRBJ1-2; 7 nucleotides align to TRBD1. The CDR3 sequence is 15 residues long. The V and J ends lost 5 bases and 0 bases, in that order; junction bases with no gene match: 6. Germline V CDR1 and CDR2: MNHEY, SMNVEV (reference sequence). This CDR3 reads CASSRGDSTNYGYTF. The CDR3 coding sequence is TGTGCCAGCAGTAGGGGGGACAGCACTAACTATGGCTACACCTTC.

This sequence joins TRBV7-3 and TRBJ2-4; 8 positions agree with TRBD2. CDR1 and CDR2 from the germline V gene are SGHTA and FQGTGA. The CDR3 runs to 15 residues. The V segment lost 3 bases and the J segment 7 bases; nucleotides outside the gene matches: 8. The CDR3 reads CASSFGPGLENIQYF. The CDR3 bases are TGTGCCAGCAGCTTCGGCCCGGGACTAGAGAACATTCAGTACTTC.

This rearrangement joins TRBV9 to TRBJ2-3; 7 bases are a match to TRBD2. Per the germline V gene, CDR1 is SGDLS and CDR2 is YYNGEE. The V segment lost 7 bases and the J segment 2 bases; nucleotides outside the gene matches: 10. The CDR3 extends over 15 amino acids. For the CDR3, the DNA is TGTGCCAGCGCCCGAAGCGGGGTTCCCACAGATACGCAGTATTTT. Translated, it gives CASARSGVPTDTQYF.

The chain combines TRBV5-4 with TRBJ1-5, with D perhaps matching TRBD1 (5 bases). The CDR3 has 15 residues. V lost 0 bases and J 4 bases, leaving 11 bases between the germline ends. The V gene's germline CDR1 is SGHNT and CDR2 YYREEE (reference sequence). The CDR3 DNA is TGTGCCAGCAGCTTGGCCTATGGGGGGAATCAGCCCCAGCATTTT. Its translation is CASSLAYGGNQPQHF.

This chain links TRBV5-6 with TRBJ1-2; D remains ambiguous. CDR1 is SGHDT, CDR2 YYEEEE, per germline. The CDR3 sequence is 12 residues long. The germline V and J ends were trimmed by 6 bases and 0 bases, with 6 bases remaining between them. CDR3: CASTVSNYGYTF. The CDR3 DNA reads TGTGCCAGCACCGTATCTAACTATGGCTACACCTTC.

J is TRBJ1-4 and V is TRBV7-9; 9 bases fit TRBD1. The CDR3 spans 14 residues. J gave up 4 bases and V 5 bases, and 2 bases lay outside the gene matches. Germline values: CDR1 SEHNR, CDR2 FQNEAQ (reference sequence). The CDR3 protein is CASSMGQGNEKLFF. Written as DNA, the CDR3 is TGTGCCAGCAGCATGGGACAGGGTAATGAAAAACTGTTTTTT.

The chain is built from TRBV29-1 and TRBJ2-7; tentative D call: TRBD1 (6 bases). Trimming left V 6 bases short and J 5 bases short, with 17 bases between. This CDR3 is built from 13 residues. Germline loops: CDR1 SQVTM, CDR2 ANQGSEA. The CDR3 DNA reads as TGCAGCGTGTCGACAGGCAAGCGGAACGAGCAGTACTTC. Encoded protein: CSVSTGKRNEQYF.

The chain employs TRBV5-6 and TRBJ2-1; D is unclear. Trimming removed 3 bases from V and 10 bases from J, with 11 bases in between. The CDR3 consists of 12 residues. Germline loops: CDR1 SGHDT, CDR2 YYEEEE. CDR3 bases: TGTGCCAGCAGCTCCAACCCCGAGGAGCAGTTCTTC. As protein: CASSSNPEEQFF.

The chain links TRBV4-1 to TRBJ1-3; tentatively, D is TRBD1 (5 bases). This CDR3 region has 15 residues. Trimming left V 5 bases short and J 5 bases short, with 16 bases between. CDR1 is MGHRA, CDR2 YSYEKL, per germline. The CDR3 is CASSYRGDSRNTIYF. The CDR3 DNA reads as TGCGCCAGCAGCTACCGGGGGGATTCGCGAAACACCATATATTTT.

This rearrangement joins TRBV30 to TRBJ1-6; 7 bases fit TRBD1. The CDR3 contains 12 residues. In germline, CDR1 is GTSNPN, CDR2 SVGIG (reference sequence). The V and J ends lost 8 bases and 8 bases, in that order; junction bases with no gene match: 6. CDR3 coding DNA: TGTGCCCGCGGACAGGTGGATTCACCCCTCCACTTT. This gives the protein CARGQVDSPLHF. The complete variable domain, with remaining parts taken from reference TRBV30 and TRBJ1-6, reads SQTIHQWPATLVQPVGSPLSLECTVEGTSNPNLYWYRQAAGRGLQLLFYSVGIGQISSEVPQNLSASRPQDRQFILSSKKLLLSDSGFYLCARGQVDSPLHFGNGTRLTVT.

The chain employs TRBV7-3 and TRBJ2-2; D gene unclear. There are 12 residues in the CDR3. V lost 2 bases, J lost 8 bases, and 6 bases lay in between. CDR1 SGHTA and CDR2 FQGTGA come from the germline V gene. The CDR3 protein is CASSLSPGELFF. The CDR3 DNA is TGTGCCAGCAGCTTATCCCCGGGGGAGCTGTTTTTT.

CDR3 sequence: CAISSLGGQTGANVLTF. The CDR3 DNA sequence: TGTGCCATCAGTTCCCTAGGGGGCCAAACTGGGGCCAACGTCCTGACTTTC. This sequence joins TRBV10-3 and TRBJ2-6; 7 bases match TRBD1. Germline CDR1 is ENHRY and CDR2 is SYGVKD. V lost 5 bases and J lost 2; bases outside the gene matches: 9. The CDR3 has 17 amino acids.

The chain couples TRBV5-1 to TRBJ2-5; D gene uncertain. In germline, CDR1 is SGHRS, CDR2 YFSETQ. The CDR3 sequence is 12 residues long. With 2 bases removed from V and 2 bases from J, the gap between germline ends came to 4 bases. The CDR3 bases are TGCGCCAGCAGCTTCAGGCAAGAGACCCAGTACTTC. Protein sequence: CASSFRQETQYF.

The J gene is TRBJ2-3, the V gene TRBV5-1; maybe TRBD2 (6 bases). Between the trimmed V and J ends, which lost 7 bases and 4 bases, there was a span of 25 bases. CDR1 and CDR2 (germline): SGHRS, YFSETQ. This CDR3 spans 17 amino acids. The chain's CDR3 is CASERAGGGVGADTQYF. CDR3 DNA sequence: TGCGCCAGCGAACGGGCCGGGGGAGGTGTCGGAGCAGATACGCAGTATTTT.

The V gene is TRBV5-1, the J gene TRBJ2-1; 9 nucleotides line up with TRBD1. CDR3 length: 15 amino acids. The germline CDR1 and CDR2 sequences are SGHRS and YFSETQ. V trimming: 0 bases; J trimming: 9 bases; junction bases outside the gene matches: 7. CDR3 DNA: TGCGCCAGCAGCTTGGCTGGACAGGGGAAATCTGAGCAGTTCTTC. Its translation: CASSLAGQGKSEQFF. The variable domain in full, with the rest retrieved from reference TRBV5-1 and TRBJ2-1, is KAGVTQTPRYLIKTRGQQVTLSCSPISGHRSVSWYQQTPGQGLQFLFEYFSETQRNKGNFPGRFSGRQFSNSRSEMNVSTLELGDSALYLCASSLAGQGKSEQFFGPGTRLTVL.

The V call is TRBV6-6, the J call TRBJ1-6; the match to TRBD1 covers 8 bases. This CDR3 is built from 15 residues. With 8 bases clipped from V and 5 bases from J, the junction kept 8 bases outside the gene matches. Germline loops: CDR1 MNHNY, CDR2 SVGAGI (reference sequence). CDR3 sequence reads: CASLLPQGDNSPLHF. The CDR3 DNA sequence: TGTGCCAGCCTCCTGCCACAGGGGGATAATTCACCCCTCCACTTT.

This clone was counted between two and nine times. This chain uses TRBV25-1 with TRBJ1-1; 8 nucleotides line up with TRBD1. Trimming cost V 7 bases and J 7 bases; bases outside gene matches: 5. In germline, CDR1 is MGHDK, CDR2 SYGVNS. The CDR3 length is 12 residues. CDR3 in amino acids: CASTRTGIEAFF. In nucleotides, the CDR3 is TGTGCCAGCACCCGGACAGGGATTGAAGCTTTCTTT.

This clone was seen only a few times. V gene TRBV14 combines with J gene TRBJ1-4, with D possibly TRBD1 on 5 matching bases. Germline CDR1 SGHDN, CDR2 FVKESK. Trimming cost V 4 bases and J 7 bases, with 16 bases left between them. There are 15 residues in the CDR3. This chain's CDR3 is CASSLDRGSSEKLFF. As DNA, the CDR3 is TGTGCCAGCAGCCTAGATAGGGGATCATCTGAAAAACTGTTTTTT.